The 11 T cell receptor beta chains listed next were all sequenced from one sample in a study of control samples from healthy donors and cancer patients. Profiled with immunoSEQ multiplex PCR; TCRdb holds only in-frame clones, not every one. This table holds 70,000 to 95,000 clones, around 87% found once. The specimen was blood. These TCRs come from a man aged 45-65 years in good health.

The genes are TRBV19 and TRBJ1-1; 8 nucleotides match TRBD1. This CDR3 contains 16 residues. The trim removed 4 bases at V and 4 bases at J, leaving 11 bases unmatched. Germline V gene lookup returns CDR1 LNHDA and CDR2 SQIVND (reference sequence). In DNA form, the CDR3 reads TGTGCCAGTAGTACCCGCCCCGGACAGGGTGCCACTGAAGCTTTCTTT. Amino acids: CASSTRPGQGATEAFF.

The gene calls are TRBV4-3 and TRBJ2-3; no firm D call. This CDR3 has 13 residues. V was shortened by 4 bases and J by 3 bases, with 8 bases between the two germline ends. Germline V gives CDR1 LGHNA, CDR2 YSLEER. Here the CDR3 DNA reads TGCGCCAGCAGCCTCCAAAGGACAGATACGCAGTATTTT. Its protein is CASSLQRTDTQYF.

The V call is TRBV19, the J call TRBJ2-7, with TRBD2 matching 7 bases. V gave up 7 bases and J gave up 5 bases; unmatched junction bases: 14. The CDR3 is made up of 15 amino acids. The germline gives CDR1 LNHDA, CDR2 SQIVND (reference sequence). This chain's CDR3 is CASKSGAQKVHEQYF. The DNA of the CDR3 is TGTGCCAGTAAGAGCGGGGCTCAGAAGGTTCACGAGCAGTACTTC.

The genes are TRBV27 and TRBJ2-7; D is perhaps TRBD2 (6 bases). The CDR3 has 16 residues. The germline V gene has CDR1 MNHEY and CDR2 SMNVEV (reference sequence). Trimming shortened V by 9 bases and J by 4 bases, and 25 bases separated the two germline ends. Here the CDR3 reads CARRGYKSPKSYEQYV. For the CDR3, the DNA is TGTGCCAGGCGGGGTTATAAGTCCCCTAAATCTTACGAGCAGTACGTC.

The V and J genes are TRBV7-6 and TRBJ2-7; a possible D gene is TRBD2 (5 bases). V was cut by 6 bases and J by 0 bases, with 21 bases left in between. Germline CDR1 SGHVS, CDR2 FNYEAQ. The CDR3 has 17 amino acids. CDR3 nucleotide sequence: TGTGCCAGCAGACTAGGGCTATGCGTTTCTTTCTCCTACGAGCAGTACTTC. Residues: CASRLGLCVSFSYEQYF.

CDR3 nucleotides: TGCGCCAGCAGCTGGCACTTAGCGGATTTCTACGAGCAGTACTTC. Translation: CASSWHLADFYEQYF. The V call is TRBV5-1, the J call TRBJ2-7; a weak D match, TRBD2 (6 bases). The V gene's germline CDR1 is SGHRS and CDR2 YFSETQ. With 3 bases removed from V and 3 bases from J, the gap between germline ends came to 16 bases. CDR3 length: 15 amino acids.

This rearrangement joins TRBV5-4 to TRBJ2-3, with 9 bases matching TRBD1. This CDR3 is 14 amino acids long. Germline trimming cut 4 bases from V and 4 bases from J; bases unmatched to any gene: 4. Germline assignment: CDR1 SGHNT and CDR2 YYREEE (reference sequence). CDR3 amino acids: CASSPGTGSDTQYF. The CDR3 DNA follows: TGTGCCAGCAGCCCCGGGACAGGGTCAGATACGCAGTATTTT.

This chain uses TRBV7-9 with TRBJ2-7, with TRBD1 matching over 8 bases. In germline, CDR1 is SEHNR, CDR2 FQNEAQ (reference sequence). The CDR3 loop spans 15 amino acids. V lost 4 bases and J lost 3; bases outside the gene matches: 8. The CDR3, as DNA: TGTGCCAGCAGCTCGCGGACAGGGATAAACTACGAGCAGTACGTC. The encoded protein is CASSSRTGINYEQYV.

This chain uses TRBV5-4 with TRBJ2-5; 7 positions match TRBD2. This CDR3 has 13 residues. V lost 4 bases and J lost 5; bases outside the gene matches: 5. Germline lookup yields CDR1 SGHNT and CDR2 YYREEE (reference sequence). The CDR3 sequence: CASSMTSLETQYF. Written as DNA, the CDR3 is TGTGCCAGCAGCATGACTAGCTTGGAGACCCAGTACTTC.

As DNA, the CDR3 is TGTGCCAGCAGTTACGGCGGGGGGGACGAAAAACTGTTTTTT. Amino acids: CASSYGGGDEKLFF. The chain carries TRBV6-5 and TRBJ1-4; a weak D match, TRBD1 (5 bases). CDR1 and CDR2 from the germline V gene are MNHEY and SVGAGI. This CDR3 is built from 14 residues. The ends were cut back, 2 bases at V and 8 bases at J, with 12 bases in the middle.

Comment on this clone: Germline and junction disagree at one end, which may indicate a read error. The genes are TRBV15 and TRBJ1-4; the D gene is possibly TRBD1 (6 bases). The germline CDR1 and CDR2 sequences are LNHNV and YYDKDF (reference sequence). The CDR3 runs 15 residues. The CDR3 nucleotides read TGTGCCACCAGCCGAGACAGGTTGGGGAATGAAAAACTGTTTTTT. Protein product: CATSRDRLGNEKLFF.